This section outlines one T cell receptor beta chain sequence together with its context. The data are from a study of T cell responses to AZD1222 COVID-19 vaccine. Repertoires were generated with immunoSEQ multiplex PCR, while TCRdb's copy carries only in-frame clones and drops some. The sample holds about 110,000 clones, more than 70% seen once. CDR1 and CDR2 from the germline V gene are GTSNPN and SVGIG (reference sequence). The CDR3 covers 15 residues. V was pared by 8 bases and J by 5 bases, with 14 bases of the junction left unmatched. The TCR comes from an adult in good health. The sample was peripheral blood, taken on day 0 of AZD1222 vaccination. This chain links TRBV30 with TRBJ2-5; TRBD1 matches 10 bases. The CDR3 nucleotides read TGTGCCGGCCACGCCGGGACAGGGGATGGGGAGACCCAGTACTTC. It codes for CAGHAGTGDGETQYF. The full variable domain, its missing parts supplied by reference TRBV30 and TRBJ2-5, is SQTIHQWPATLVQPVGSPLSLECTVEGTSNPNLYWYRQAAGRGLQLLFYSVGIGQISSEVPQNLSASRPQDRQFILSSKKLLLSDSGFYLCAGHAGTGDGETQYFGPGTRLLVL.